This T cell receptor (beta chain) was recorded in a study of blood T cell repertoires in COVID-19. About the study: Sources were T cells, B-cell-depleted T cells, or PBMCs; the material itself was cDNA or gDNA.

Assay: immunoSEQ multiplex PCR; the TCRdb copy retains only in-frame clones and omits some. The sample has roughly 200,000 clones, about three quarters seen once. This clone was picked up a small number of times. Germline CDR1 and CDR2: SGHTA and FQGTGA. V was trimmed by 1 base and J by 9 bases, leaving 13 bases between them. CDR3 length equals 14 residues. The sample taken for sequencing was peripheral blood. V and J are TRBV7-3 and TRBJ2-1; possible D gene TRBD2, 5 bases. The receptor was derived from a woman aged 80 or over with active or convalescent COVID-19. The CDR3 spells CASSLIHLAGEQFF. CDR3 in DNA: TGTGCCAGCAGCTTAATCCACCTAGCCGGTGAGCAGTTCTTC.